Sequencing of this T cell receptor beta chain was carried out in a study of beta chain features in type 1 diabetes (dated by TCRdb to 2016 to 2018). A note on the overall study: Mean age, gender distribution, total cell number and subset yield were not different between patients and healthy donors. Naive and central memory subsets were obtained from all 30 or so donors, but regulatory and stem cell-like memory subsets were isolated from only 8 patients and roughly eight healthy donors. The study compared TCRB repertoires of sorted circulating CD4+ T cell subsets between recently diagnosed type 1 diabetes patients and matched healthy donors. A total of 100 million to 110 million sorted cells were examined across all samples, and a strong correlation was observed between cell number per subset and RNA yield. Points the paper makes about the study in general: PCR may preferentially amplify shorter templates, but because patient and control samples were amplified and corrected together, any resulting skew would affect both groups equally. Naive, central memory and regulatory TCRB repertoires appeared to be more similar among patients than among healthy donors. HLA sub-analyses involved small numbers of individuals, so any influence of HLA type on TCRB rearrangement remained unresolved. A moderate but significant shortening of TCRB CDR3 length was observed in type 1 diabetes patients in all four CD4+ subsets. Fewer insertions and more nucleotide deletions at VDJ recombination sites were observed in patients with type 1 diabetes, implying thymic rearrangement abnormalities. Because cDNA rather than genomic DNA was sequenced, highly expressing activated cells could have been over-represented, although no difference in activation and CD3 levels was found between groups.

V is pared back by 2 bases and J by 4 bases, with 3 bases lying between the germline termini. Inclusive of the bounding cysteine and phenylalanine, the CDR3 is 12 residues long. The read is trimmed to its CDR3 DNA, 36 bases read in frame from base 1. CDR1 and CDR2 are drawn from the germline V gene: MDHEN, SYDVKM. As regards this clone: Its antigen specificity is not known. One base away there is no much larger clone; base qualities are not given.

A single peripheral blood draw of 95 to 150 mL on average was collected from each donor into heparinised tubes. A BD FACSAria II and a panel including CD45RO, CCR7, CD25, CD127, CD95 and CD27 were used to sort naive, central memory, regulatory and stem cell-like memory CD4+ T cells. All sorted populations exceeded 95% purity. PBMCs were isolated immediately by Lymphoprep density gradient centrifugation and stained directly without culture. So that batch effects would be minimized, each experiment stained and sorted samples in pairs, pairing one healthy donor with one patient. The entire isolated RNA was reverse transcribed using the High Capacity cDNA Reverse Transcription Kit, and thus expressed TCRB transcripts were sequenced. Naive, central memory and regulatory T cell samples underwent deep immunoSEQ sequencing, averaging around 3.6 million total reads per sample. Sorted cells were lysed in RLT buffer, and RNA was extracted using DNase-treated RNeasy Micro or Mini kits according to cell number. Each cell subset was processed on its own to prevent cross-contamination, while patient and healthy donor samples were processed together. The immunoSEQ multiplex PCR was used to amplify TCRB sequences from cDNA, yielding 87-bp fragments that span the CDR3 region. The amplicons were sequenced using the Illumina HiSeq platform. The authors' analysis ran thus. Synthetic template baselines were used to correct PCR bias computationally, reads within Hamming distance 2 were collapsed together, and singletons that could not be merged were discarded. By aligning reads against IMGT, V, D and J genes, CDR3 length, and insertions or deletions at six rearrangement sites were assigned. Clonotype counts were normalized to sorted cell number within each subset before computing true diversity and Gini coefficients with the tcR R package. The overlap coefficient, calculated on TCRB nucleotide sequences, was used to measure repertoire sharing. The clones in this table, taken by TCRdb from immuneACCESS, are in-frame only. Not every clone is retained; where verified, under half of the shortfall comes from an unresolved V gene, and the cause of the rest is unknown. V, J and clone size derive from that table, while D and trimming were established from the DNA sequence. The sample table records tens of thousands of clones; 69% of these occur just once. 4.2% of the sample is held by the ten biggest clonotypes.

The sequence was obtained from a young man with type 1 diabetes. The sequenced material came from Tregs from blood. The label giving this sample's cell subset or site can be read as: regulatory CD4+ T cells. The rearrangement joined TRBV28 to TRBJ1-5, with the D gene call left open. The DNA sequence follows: TGTGCCAGCAGTTTACCTAATCAGCCCCAGCATTTT. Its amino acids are CASSLPNQPQHF.